A single sample is the source of the 20 T cell receptor beta chains below, sequenced in a study of tissue T cells after allogeneic stem cell transplantation. Measured with immunoSEQ multiplex PCR; TCRdb has only the in-frame clones, and not every one. The sample records some 25,000 clones, more than 60% being singletons. The starting material was tissue from the ileum, obtained at autopsy. These receptors were collected from a female donor older than 55 with lung cancer.

The V call is TRBV28, the J call TRBJ2-1; D might be TRBD2 (5 bases). CDR1 MDHEN and CDR2 SYDVKM come from the germline V gene. The CDR3 contains 16 residues. V lost 4 bases and J 8 bases, leaving 21 bases between the germline ends. The CDR3 nucleotides are TGTGCCAGCAGTTCCGGCGCTAGCCTCAACCGGGATGAGCAGTTCTTC. The encoded protein is CASSSGASLNRDEQFF.

The chain has TRBV6-6 and TRBJ1-1; D gene unclear. Germline-derived CDR1 and CDR2 are MNHNY and SVGAGI (reference sequence). There are 12 residues in the CDR3. V was cut by 7 bases and J by 8 bases, with 14 bases left in between. The CDR3 here is CASILMEGEAFF. Here the CDR3 DNA reads TGTGCCAGCATCCTAATGGAAGGGGAAGCTTTCTTT.

The rearrangement links TRBV18 to TRBJ2-7, with D possibly called TRBD1 or TRBD2 (5 bases each). CDR1 and CDR2 from the germline V gene are KGHSH and LQKENI. CDR3 size: 15 residues. The V end was cut by 1 base, the J end by 6 bases, with 16 bases between. This chain's CDR3 is CASSPLEGARGEQYF. The DNA for the CDR3 is TGTGCCAGCTCACCACTTGAAGGGGCCCGGGGCGAGCAGTACTTC.

The chain recombines TRBV15 with TRBJ2-7; a possible D gene is TRBD2 (6 bases). V lost 5 bases to trimming and J lost 0 bases, with 20 bases between them. CDR3 length: 17 amino acids. Looked up from germline, CDR1 is LNHNV and CDR2 is YYDKDF (reference sequence). The CDR3 loop is CATSHMGGSGSSYEQYF. In nucleotides, the CDR3 is TGTGCCACCAGCCATATGGGGGGTAGCGGTAGCTCCTACGAGCAGTACTTC.

This chain uses TRBV5-4 with TRBJ2-3; no definite D call. The V gene's germline CDR1 is SGHNT and CDR2 YYREEE (reference sequence). The V and J ends lost 0 bases and 2 bases respectively, with 7 bases between them. The CDR3 has 14 amino acids. CDR3 sequence (DNA): TGTGCCAGCAGCTTGGACTCTCACACAGATACGCAGTATTTT. Its protein is CASSLDSHTDTQYF.

The gene calls are TRBV7-2 and TRBJ2-5; maybe TRBD1 (5 bases). Germline CDR1 SGHTA, CDR2 FQGNSA. The CDR3 runs 16 residues. Trimming stripped 2 bases from V and 5 bases from J, with 18 bases between. The DNA for the CDR3 is TGTGCCAGCAGCTTATCGCTAGAGACAGCGAGGGAGACCCAGTACTTC. This translates into CASSLSLETARETQYF. Combining the CDR3 with reference TRBV7-2 and TRBJ2-5 gives the whole variable domain GAGVSQSPSNKVTEKGKDVELRCDPISGHTALYWYRQSLGQGLEFLIYFQGNSAPDKSGLPSDRFSAERTGGSVSTLTIQRTQQEDSAVYLCASSLSLETARETQYFGPGTRLLVL.

This clone is termed medium-sized. This rearrangement joins TRBV4-2 to TRBJ1-1, with TRBD1 matching over 7 bases. Germline CDR1 and CDR2: LGHNA and YNFKEQ. The J segment lost 1 base and the V segment lost 4 bases, leaving 6 bases of the junction unmatched. The CDR3 is 15 residues long. CDR3 sequence reads: CASSLGGQSNTEAFF. As DNA, the CDR3 is TGTGCCAGCAGCCTCGGGGGACAGTCGAACACTGAAGCTTTCTTT.

The chain combines TRBV27 with TRBJ2-7, with 9 bases that match TRBD2. CDR3 length equals 16 residues. After removal of 2 bases from V and 7 bases from J, the junction contained 12 bases not matched to a gene. Germline loops: CDR1 MNHEY, CDR2 SMNVEV (reference sequence). The CDR3 DNA reads TGTGCCAGCAGTTTAGGCGTTGCGCGGGAGGGGAGTGAGCAGTACTTC. It codes for CASSLGVAREGSEQYF.

This sequence joins TRBV19 and TRBJ1-3; D is undetermined. The CDR3 has 12 amino acids. V gave up 7 bases and J gave up 0 bases, with 4 bases separating them. From germline, CDR1 is LNHDA and CDR2 SQIVND (reference sequence). The CDR3 DNA follows: TGTGCCAGTATGAACTCTGGAAACACCATATATTTT. Its translation is CASMNSGNTIYF.

The V call is TRBV5-4, the J call TRBJ2-6; tentative D call: TRBD1 (5 bases). CDR1 is SGHNT, CDR2 YYREEE, per germline (reference sequence). V lost 4 bases and J 3 bases, leaving 11 bases between the germline ends. The CDR3 runs 15 residues. CDR3: CASSLTGFGANVLTF. The CDR3 nucleotides read TGTGCCAGCAGCCTCACAGGATTTGGGGCCAACGTCCTGACTTTC.

V gene TRBV7-2 combines with J gene TRBJ1-1; the match to TRBD1 covers 11 bases. Germline trimming cut 1 base from V and 7 bases from J; bases unmatched to any gene: 5. CDR1 and CDR2 (germline): SGHTA, FQGNSA. The CDR3 contains 15 residues. The chain's CDR3 is CASSLVGQGAFEAFF. DNA for the CDR3: TGTGCCAGCAGCTTAGTCGGACAGGGGGCCTTTGAAGCTTTCTTT.

V usage is TRBV2 and J usage is TRBJ1-2, with unresolved D. The CDR3 runs 14 residues. Trimming took off 5 bases at V and 8 bases at J, with 18 bases between the two ends. Germline values: CDR1 SNHLY, CDR2 FYNNEI. CDR3 sequence: CASSPSEFRPGYTF. As DNA, the CDR3 is TGTGCCAGCAGTCCGTCGGAGTTTCGACCGGGCTACACCTTC.

About this clone: Different DNA sequences within this sample yield the same CDR3. The CDR3 DNA follows: TGTGCCAGCAGCGTCGGGGGGGCCTCCTACAATGAGCAGTTCTTC. This encodes CASSVGGASYNEQFF. The gene calls are TRBV9 and TRBJ2-1; 8 positions agree with TRBD2. This CDR3 spans 15 amino acids. Per germline, CDR1 SGDLS and CDR2 YYNGEE. Trimming cost V 2 bases and J 0 bases; bases outside gene matches: 1.

The genes are TRBV6-5 and TRBJ2-3; TRBD1 is a possible D gene (7 bases). The V gene lost 2 bases and the J gene lost 3 bases, with 12 bases spanning the gap. The CDR3 runs 15 residues. Germline V lookup: CDR1 MNHEY, CDR2 SVGAGI. For the CDR3, the DNA is TGTGCCAGCAGTTACCGCGGGACAGTAACAGATACGCAGTATTTT. Translation: CASSYRGTVTDTQYF.

This clone was counted only a few times. The chain employs TRBV27 and TRBJ2-3; D uncertain. Germline CDR1 is MNHEY and CDR2 is SMNVEV (reference sequence). The CDR3 runs to 15 residues. V lost 2 bases to trimming and J lost 3 bases, with 12 bases between them. The CDR3 here is CASSLQPWRTDTQYF. The CDR3 bases are TGTGCCAGCAGTTTACAACCCTGGAGAACAGATACGCAGTATTTT.

Sample share makes this clone medium-sized. The chain joins TRBV14 to TRBJ1-2; tentatively, D is TRBD1 (5 bases). The CDR3 extends over 11 amino acids. Trimming left V 4 bases short and J 9 bases short, with 9 bases between. The germline V gene encodes CDR1 SGHDN and CDR2 FVKESK. The CDR3 region has the DNA TGTGCCAGCAGCCGGGGGATTCGCTACACCTTC. This sequence encodes CASSRGIRYTF.

The V and J genes are TRBV5-6 and TRBJ1-2, with D possibly being TRBD1 (6 bases). This CDR3 has 15 amino acids. Germline V gene data show CDR1 as SGHDT and CDR2 as YYEEEE. V was trimmed by 0 bases and J by 4 bases, leaving 13 bases between them. CDR3 protein: CASSLATTGAYGYTF. DNA for the CDR3: TGTGCCAGCAGCTTGGCAACGACAGGTGCCTATGGCTACACCTTC. The variable domain in full, with the rest retrieved from reference TRBV5-6 and TRBJ1-2, is DAGVTQSPTHLIKTRGQQVTLRCSPKSGHDTVSWYQQALGQGPQFIFQYYEEEERQRGNFPDRFSGHQFPNYSSELNVNALLLGDSALYLCASSLATTGAYGYTFGSGTRLTVV.

This clone was detected once. The chain couples TRBV11-3 to TRBJ1-1; possible D gene TRBD1, 5 bases. The CDR3 is made up of 19 amino acids. Trimming cost V 0 bases and J 7 bases, with 27 bases left between them. From germline, CDR1 is SGHNT and CDR2 YENEEA. The CDR3 coding sequence is TGTGCCAGCAGCTTAGATCTTCTGGGGGTTGCTTGGATAGATGGTGAAGCTTTCTTT. It codes for CASSLDLLGVAWIDGEAFF.

The chain is built from TRBV15 and TRBJ2-5; perhaps TRBD1 as D (5 bases). The germline V gene encodes CDR1 LNHNV and CDR2 YYDKDF (reference sequence). Trimming took off 0 bases at V and 2 bases at J, with 13 bases between the two ends. CDR3 length: 16 amino acids. CDR3 sequence: CATSREQGRAQETQYF. As DNA, the CDR3 is TGTGCCACCAGCAGAGAACAAGGCAGGGCTCAAGAGACCCAGTACTTC.

CDR3 nucleotide sequence: TGTGCCAGCAGTTTAAACCCAGGGCATGGCTACACCTTC. Translation: CASSLNPGHGYTF. The genes are TRBV27 and TRBJ1-2, with TRBD1 as a possible D gene (5 bases). Germline CDR1 MNHEY, CDR2 SMNVEV (reference sequence). With 2 bases removed from V and 6 bases from J, the gap between germline ends came to 10 bases. The CDR3 has 13 residues.